This T cell receptor (beta chain) came from a study of cytomegalovirus exposure and HLA in healthy donors. Regarding the study as a whole: In vitro work confirmed that three CMV-associated chains recognize CMV antigens.

The CDR3 contains 11 residues. V dropped 5 bases and J dropped 2 bases, with 4 bases sitting between them. CDR1 MGHRA and CDR2 YSYEKL come from the germline V gene. As for this clone: Its antigen is currently unknown.

Only in-frame clones appear in the TCRdb table, and some are missing; sequencing was by immunoSEQ multiplex PCR. The sample has more than 100,000 clones, about 88% seen once; the top ten hold roughly 1.4%. V gene TRBV4-1 combines with J gene TRBJ2-7; D is ambiguous. The specimen was PBMCs. This receptor was obtained from a man aged 30 to 39 in good health and CMV-seronegative. The CDR3: CASSNTYEQYF. CDR3 nucleotide sequence: TGCGCCAGCAGCAATACCTACGAGCAGTACTTC.